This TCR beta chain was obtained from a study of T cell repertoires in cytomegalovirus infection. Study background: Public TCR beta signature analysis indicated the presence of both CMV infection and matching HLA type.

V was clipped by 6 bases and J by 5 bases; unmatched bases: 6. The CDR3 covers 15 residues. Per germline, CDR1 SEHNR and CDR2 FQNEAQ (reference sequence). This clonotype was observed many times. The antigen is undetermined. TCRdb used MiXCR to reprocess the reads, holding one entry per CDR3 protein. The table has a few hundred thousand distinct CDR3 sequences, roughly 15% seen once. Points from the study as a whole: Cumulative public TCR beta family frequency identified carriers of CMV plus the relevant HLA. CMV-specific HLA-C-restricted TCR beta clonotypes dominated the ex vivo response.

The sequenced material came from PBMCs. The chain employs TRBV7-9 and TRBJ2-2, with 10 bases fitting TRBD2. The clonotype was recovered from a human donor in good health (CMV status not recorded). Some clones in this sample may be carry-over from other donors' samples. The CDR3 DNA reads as TGTGCCAGCAGTTACAGCGGGGGGGAGACCGGGGAGCTGTTTTTT. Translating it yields CASSYSGGETGELFF.